The 20 T cell receptor beta chains presented below share a single source sample, sequenced in a study of T cells in Graves' hyperthyroidism and ophthalmopathy (dated by TCRdb to between 2018 and 2021). Receptor libraries were prepared by multiplex PCR. Sequencer: Illumina HiSeq 2000. Amplification of TCR beta CDR3 regions was carried out from RNA transcripts. The first round of RT-PCR for the TCR CDR3 was performed with the HTBI primer set and the Qiagen OneStep RT-PCR kit. Clones were called with MiXCR by TCRdb after fastp trimmed the public reads at Q25, and only in-frame beta chains were retained. Each record represents a unique CDR3 protein, reported with the most common genes and DNA among its rows. The sample profile shows around 350,000 distinct CDR3 sequences; around 15% of them were found once. The ten largest account for about 20% of the sample. The sample comprised blood. These receptors were collected from a woman younger than 45 with Graves' ophthalmopathy.

The rearrangement joins TRBV19 to TRBJ1-1; 8 bases align to TRBD1. CDR3 length equals 13 residues. Unmatched junction bases numbered 3, after V lost 7 bases and J lost 2 bases. In germline, CDR1 is LNHDA, CDR2 SQIVND (reference sequence). The CDR3 loop reads CASKDRGNTEAFF. In DNA form, the CDR3 reads TGTGCCAGTAAAGACAGGGGCAACACTGAAGCTTTCTTT.

This clonotype was observed a handful of times. V and J are TRBV9 and TRBJ2-2; TRBD1 matches at 7 bases. V dropped 4 bases and J dropped 6; count of bases not matched to a gene: 15. This CDR3 comprises 17 residues. Per germline, CDR1 SGDLS and CDR2 YYNGEE. This CDR3 reads CASSSRSDRVFPGELFF. CDR3 nucleotide sequence: TGTGCCAGCAGCTCAAGATCCGACAGGGTTTTTCCCGGGGAGCTGTTTTTT.

The chain recombines TRBV5-1 with TRBJ2-2; D not certain. The CDR3 has 14 amino acids. V was clipped by 0 bases and J by 10 bases, with 13 bases between them. Germline V gene sequence: CDR1 SGHRS, CDR2 YFSETQ. The CDR3 DNA follows: TGCGCCAGCAGCTTGGGACCGCCGAACCCGGAGCTGTTTTTT. This sequence encodes CASSLGPPNPELFF.

This clonotype has at least ten counts. The gene calls are TRBV18 and TRBJ2-3; TRBD2 is a possible D gene (6 bases). V was trimmed by 4 bases and J by 2 bases, leaving 13 bases between them. Germline loops: CDR1 KGHSH, CDR2 LQKENI. This CDR3 is built from 15 residues. This CDR3 is CASSRTTSFTDTQYF. The DNA of the CDR3 is TGTGCCAGCTCACGCACGACTAGTTTCACAGATACGCAGTATTTT.

This clonotype was seen at least ten times. The CDR3: CASSSVPGAYEQYF. The CDR3 DNA reads as TGTGCCAGCAGTTCGGTACCAGGGGCCTACGAGCAGTACTTC. J is TRBJ2-7 and V is TRBV6-1; the D gene is possibly TRBD1 (6 bases). This CDR3 has 14 amino acids. The germline V gene has CDR1 MNHNS and CDR2 SASEGT. The germline V and J ends were trimmed by 5 bases and 2 bases, with 13 bases remaining between them.

This clonotype has ten or more counts. The CDR3 DNA reads as TGTGCCAGCAGTTTCCCGGGGAATCAGCCCCAGCATTTT. As protein: CASSFPGNQPQHF. The gene calls are TRBV28 and TRBJ1-5; D not resolved. Deletions cut 3 bases from V and 4 bases from J, with 7 bases between. The CDR3 covers 13 residues. CDR1 is MDHEN, CDR2 SYDVKM, per germline.

The rearrangement links TRBV15 to TRBJ2-7; the D is unclear. Per germline, CDR1 LNHNV and CDR2 YYDKDF (reference sequence). The CDR3 is 14 amino acids. The ends were cut back, 1 base at V and 3 bases at J, with 10 bases in the middle. CDR3 region: CATSRGFTVYEQYF. For the CDR3, the DNA is TGTGCCACCAGCAGAGGATTCACCGTCTACGAGCAGTACTTC.

This chain uses TRBV27 with TRBJ1-2, with D possibly matching TRBD1 (6 bases). This CDR3 is built from 14 residues. The V gene lost 5 bases and the J gene lost 8 bases, with 18 bases spanning the gap. The germline V gene encodes CDR1 MNHEY and CDR2 SMNVEV (reference sequence). Here the CDR3 reads CASSPLDRARGYTF. The CDR3 nucleotides are TGTGCCAGCAGTCCCTTGGACAGAGCTAGAGGCTACACCTTC.

This chain links TRBV5-6 with TRBJ2-7; D possibly matches TRBD1 or TRBD2 (6 bases each). V lost 7 bases to trimming and J lost 0 bases, with 17 bases between them. The CDR3 loop spans 15 amino acids. Germline V gene lookup returns CDR1 SGHDT and CDR2 YYEEEE. CDR3 in DNA: TGTGCCAGCGGGGGGCGGGGAAGGGTCTCCTACGAGCAGTACTTC. Translated: CASGGRGRVSYEQYF.

The chain employs TRBV11-1 and TRBJ2-7; possible D gene TRBD1, 5 bases. V was shortened by 5 bases and J by 0 bases, with 26 bases between the two germline ends. This CDR3 is 19 amino acids long. The germline V gene encodes CDR1 SGHAT and CDR2 FQDESV (reference sequence). For the CDR3, the DNA is TGTGCCAGCAGCCGCCGGTACGGCCAATCTAGACAGAGCTCCTACGAGCAGTACTTC. This codes for CASSRRYGQSRQSSYEQYF. The complete variable domain, with remaining parts taken from reference TRBV11-1 and TRBJ2-7, reads EAEVAQSPRYKITEKSQAVAFWCDPISGHATLYWYRQILGQGPELLVQFQDESVVDDSQLPKDRFSAERLKGVDSTLKIQPAELGDSAMYLCASSRRYGQSRQSSYEQYFGPGTRLTVT.

This clonotype was observed at least ten times. The chain joins TRBV30 to TRBJ1-1, with D hard to call. V was clipped by 7 bases and J by 2 bases, with 14 bases between them. Germline loops: CDR1 GTSNPN, CDR2 SVGIG (reference sequence). The CDR3 covers 13 residues. The CDR3 DNA follows: TGTGCCTTCCAAAGTCCGGAAAACACTGAAGCTTTCTTT. Protein sequence: CAFQSPENTEAFF. The full variable domain, its missing parts supplied by reference TRBV30 and TRBJ1-1, is SQTIHQWPATLVQPVGSPLSLECTVEGTSNPNLYWYRQAAGRGLQLLFYSVGIGQISSEVPQNLSASRPQDRQFILSSKKLLLSDSGFYLCAFQSPENTEAFFGQGTRLTVV.

This sequence joins TRBV13 and TRBJ1-3, with D possibly TRBD1 on 5 matching bases. Germline V gene data show CDR1 as PRHDT and CDR2 as FYEKMQ (reference sequence). Trimming took 6 bases from V and 0 from J, leaving 15 bases between them. This CDR3 region has 16 residues. CDR3: CASREEGSLSGNTIYF. In nucleotides, the CDR3 is TGTGCCAGCAGGGAAGAGGGGTCCCTCTCTGGAAACACCATATATTTT.

This clonotype was observed a few times. The chain joins TRBV27 to TRBJ1-1; no firm D call. The germline gives CDR1 MNHEY, CDR2 SMNVEV (reference sequence). The CDR3 is made up of 15 amino acids. The V and J ends lost 5 bases and 0 bases respectively, with 13 bases between them. CDR3 sequence (DNA): TGTGCCAGCAGTCGAACAGCTCCAATGAACACTGAAGCTTTCTTT. It translates to CASSRTAPMNTEAFF.

Details on this clonotype: Given a much more abundant clone one base away, this may be a read error. Since no conserved phenylalanine or tryptophan closes the CDR3, a read error is the likely cause. The rearrangement uses TRBV12-3 or TRBV12-4 and TRBJ1-6; D unclear. V was trimmed by 4 bases and J by 7 bases, leaving 8 bases between them. The CDR3 runs 13 residues. In DNA form, the CDR3 reads TGTGCCAGCAGTTCGTGGTCCAATTCACCCCTCCACTCT. Translated, it gives CASSSWSNSPLHS.

This clonotype was observed many times. The rearrangement links TRBV28 to TRBJ2-3; the D gene is possibly TRBD1 (8 bases). The germline gives CDR1 MDHEN, CDR2 SYDVKM. Trimming took off 7 bases at V and 0 bases at J, with 17 bases between the two ends. The length of the CDR3 is 16 residues. The CDR3: CASNNRGGPSTDTQYF. CDR3 nucleotide sequence: TGTGCCAGCAATAACAGGGGGGGACCTAGCACAGATACGCAGTATTTT.

This clonotype has just a few counts. A much larger clone lies a single base off, so this may be a read error. The chain combines TRBV12-3 or TRBV12-4 with TRBJ2-1; 9 positions agree with TRBD2. The CDR3 extends over 16 amino acids. DNA of the CDR3: TGTGCCAGCAGCTCTCCCTGGCGGGGGGGCAAAAATGGGCAGTTCTTC. Its protein is CASSSPWRGGKNGQFF.

This clonotype has ten or more counts. The CDR3 nucleotides read TGTGCCAGCAGCTTAGTCTCTTGGGGAGCAGCCACAGATACGCAGTATTTT. This encodes CASSLVSWGAATDTQYF. The chain has TRBV7-2 and TRBJ2-3; perhaps TRBD2 as D (5 bases). The CDR3 is made up of 17 amino acids. Germline lookup yields CDR1 SGHTA and CDR2 FQGNSA. Trimming took off 1 base at V and 2 bases at J, with 16 bases between the two ends. Combining the CDR3 with reference TRBV7-2 and TRBJ2-3 gives the whole variable domain GAGVSQSPSNKVTEKGKDVELRCDPISGHTALYWYRQSLGQGLEFLIYFQGNSAPDKSGLPSDRFSAERTGGSVSTLTIQRTQQEDSAVYLCASSLVSWGAATDTQYFGPGTRLTVL.

This clonotype was observed a handful of times. CDR3 nucleotides: TGCGCCAGCAGCTTGGGGCCAGGGGGCTACAATGAGCAGTTCTTC. Translation: CASSLGPGGYNEQFF. The J gene is TRBJ2-1, the V gene TRBV5-1, with 7 bases lining up with TRBD1. Germline values: CDR1 SGHRS, CDR2 YFSETQ. Trimming cost V 0 bases and J 3 bases; bases outside gene matches: 3. CDR3 length: 15 amino acids.

This clonotype was counted many times. The chain is built from TRBV6-1 and TRBJ1-6; a possible D gene is TRBD1 (6 bases). CDR3 length: 18 amino acids. Germline CDR1 reads MNHNS; CDR2 reads SASEGT. Trimming removed 1 base from V and 0 bases from J, with 13 bases in between. The CDR3 DNA reads TGTGCCAGCAGTGAAGAGACAGGAGGGAGCTCCTATAATTCACCCCTCCACTTT. Translating it yields CASSEETGGSSYNSPLHF.

Only a few counts were recorded for this clonotype. The chain uses TRBV15 and TRBJ1-5; D remains unclear. Germline V gene lookup returns CDR1 LNHNV and CDR2 YYDKDF (reference sequence). CDR3 length: 13 residues. Trimming shortened V by 2 bases and J by 4 bases, and 6 bases separated the two germline ends. CDR3 protein: CATSRQRNQPQHF. For the CDR3, the DNA is TGTGCCACCAGCAGACAGAGAAATCAGCCCCAGCATTTT.